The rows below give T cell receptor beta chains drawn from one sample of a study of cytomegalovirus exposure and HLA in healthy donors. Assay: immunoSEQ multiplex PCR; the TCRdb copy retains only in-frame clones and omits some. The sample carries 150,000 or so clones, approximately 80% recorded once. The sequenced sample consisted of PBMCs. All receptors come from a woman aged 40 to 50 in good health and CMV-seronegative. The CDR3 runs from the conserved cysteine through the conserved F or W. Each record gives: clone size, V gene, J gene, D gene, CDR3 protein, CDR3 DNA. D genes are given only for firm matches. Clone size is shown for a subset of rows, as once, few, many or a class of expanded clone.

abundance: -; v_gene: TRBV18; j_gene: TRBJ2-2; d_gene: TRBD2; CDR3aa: CASSNLAGDTGELFF; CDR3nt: TGTGCCAGCTCAAATCTAGCGGGAGATACCGGGGAGCTGTTTTTT
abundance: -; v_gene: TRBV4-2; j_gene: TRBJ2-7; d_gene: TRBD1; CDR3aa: CASSQDRNRGLYEQYF; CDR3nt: TGTGCCAGCAGCCAAGACCGTAACAGGGGGCTCTACGAGCAGTACTTC
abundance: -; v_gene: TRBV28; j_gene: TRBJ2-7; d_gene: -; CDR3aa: CASVGGYEQYF; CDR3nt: TGTGCCAGTGTCGGGGGCTACGAGCAGTACTTC
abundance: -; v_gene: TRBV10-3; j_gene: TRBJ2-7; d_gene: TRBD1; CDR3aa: CAISQLDRGLYEQYF; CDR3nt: TGTGCCATCAGTCAATTGGACAGGGGTTTATACGAGCAGTACTTC
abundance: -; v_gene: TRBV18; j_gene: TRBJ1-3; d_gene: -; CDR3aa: CASSPFTRLLRASSGNTIYF; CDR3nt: TGTGCCAGCTCACCCTTCACCCGGTTACTCAGGGCAAGCTCTGGAAACACCATATATTTT
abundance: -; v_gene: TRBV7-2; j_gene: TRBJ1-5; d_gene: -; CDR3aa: CASSYNQGYYSNQPQHF; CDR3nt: TGTGCCAGCAGCTACAACCAGGGCTACTATAGCAATCAGCCCCAGCATTTT
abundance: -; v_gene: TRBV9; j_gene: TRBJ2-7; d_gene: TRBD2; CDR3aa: CASSVMGLAGDEQYF; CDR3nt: TGTGCCAGCAGCGTAATGGGACTAGCGGGAGATGAGCAGTACTTC
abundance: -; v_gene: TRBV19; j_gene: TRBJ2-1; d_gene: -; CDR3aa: CASRSRGSAGQFF; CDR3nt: TGTGCCAGTAGAAGTAGGGGGTCGGCCGGGCAGTTCTTC
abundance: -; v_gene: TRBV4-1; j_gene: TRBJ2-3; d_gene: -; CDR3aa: CASSQEYRGYTQYF; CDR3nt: TGCGCCAGCAGCCAAGAGTATAGGGGCTATACGCAGTATTTT
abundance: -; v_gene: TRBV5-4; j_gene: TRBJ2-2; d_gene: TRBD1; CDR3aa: CASSPRAGGVTGELFF; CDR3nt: TGTGCCAGCAGCCCCAGGGCAGGGGGCGTCACCGGGGAGCTGTTTTTT
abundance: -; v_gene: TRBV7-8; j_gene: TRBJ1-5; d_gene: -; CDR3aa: CASSLVDAKAGQPQHF; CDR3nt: TGTGCCAGCAGCTTAGTCGACGCCAAAGCGGGACAGCCCCAGCATTTT
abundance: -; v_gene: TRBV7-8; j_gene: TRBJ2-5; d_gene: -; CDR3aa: CASSPQALETQYF; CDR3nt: TGTGCCAGCAGCCCCCAGGCTCTCGAGACCCAGTACTTC
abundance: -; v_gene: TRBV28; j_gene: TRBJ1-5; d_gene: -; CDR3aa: CASSRVVSNQPQHF; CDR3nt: TGTGCCAGCAGTAGAGTTGTTAGCAATCAGCCCCAGCATTTT
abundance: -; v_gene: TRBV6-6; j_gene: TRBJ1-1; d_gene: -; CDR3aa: CASSYPGNTEAFF; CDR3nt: TGTGCCAGCAGTTATCCGGGGAACACTGAAGCTTTCTTT
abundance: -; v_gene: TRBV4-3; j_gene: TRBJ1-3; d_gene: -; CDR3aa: CASSQEAPEGGNTIYF; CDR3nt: TGCGCCAGCAGCCAAGAAGCCCCGGAGGGCGGAAACACCATATATTTT
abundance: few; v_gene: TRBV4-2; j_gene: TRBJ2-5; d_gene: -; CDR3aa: CASSQDDFRAQYF; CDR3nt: TGTGCCAGCAGCCAAGATGACTTCCGGGCCCAGTACTTC
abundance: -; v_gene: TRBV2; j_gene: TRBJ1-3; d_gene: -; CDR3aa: CASKGDSSGNTIYF; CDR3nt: TGTGCCAGCAAGGGGGATAGCTCTGGAAACACCATATATTTT
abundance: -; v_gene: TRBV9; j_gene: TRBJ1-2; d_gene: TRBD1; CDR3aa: CASSVAQGAGGYTF; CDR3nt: TGTGCCAGCAGCGTAGCACAGGGGGCGGGGGGCTACACCTTC
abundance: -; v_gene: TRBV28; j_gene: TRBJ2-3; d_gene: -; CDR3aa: CASSLWEYKSPPDTQYF; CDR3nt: TGTGCCAGCAGTTTGTGGGAGTATAAGTCCCCTCCGGATACGCAGTATTTT
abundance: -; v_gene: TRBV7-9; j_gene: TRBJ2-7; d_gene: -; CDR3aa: CASSLAGGYEQYF; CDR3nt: TGTGCCAGCAGCTTAGCGGGGGGCTACGAGCAGTACTTC
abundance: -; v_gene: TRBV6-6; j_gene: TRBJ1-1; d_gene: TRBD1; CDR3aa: CASSFEGAMNTEAFF; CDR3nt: TGTGCCAGCAGCTTCGAGGGGGCTATGAACACTGAAGCTTTCTTT
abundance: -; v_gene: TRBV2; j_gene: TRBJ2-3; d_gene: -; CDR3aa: CASREVLAPIYTQYF; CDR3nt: TGTGCCAGCAGGGAAGTTTTGGCTCCGATTTACACGCAGTATTTT
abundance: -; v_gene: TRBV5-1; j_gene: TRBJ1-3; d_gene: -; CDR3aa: CASSLFGSGNTIYF; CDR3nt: TGCGCCAGCAGCTTGTTCGGGTCTGGAAACACCATATATTTT
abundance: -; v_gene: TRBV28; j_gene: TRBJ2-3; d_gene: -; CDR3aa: CASRDSRVTDTQYF; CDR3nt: TGTGCCAGCAGAGACAGCCGAGTCACAGATACGCAGTATTTT
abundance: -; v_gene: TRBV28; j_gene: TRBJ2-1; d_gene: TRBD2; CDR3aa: CASSLTGRGSYNEQFF; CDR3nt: TGTGCCAGCAGTCTAACGGGGAGGGGCTCATACAATGAGCAGTTCTTC
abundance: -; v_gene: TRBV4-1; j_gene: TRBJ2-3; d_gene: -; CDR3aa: CASSQEPPGEGDTQYF; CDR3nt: TGCGCCAGCAGCCAAGAACCCCCAGGGGAAGGGGATACGCAGTATTTT
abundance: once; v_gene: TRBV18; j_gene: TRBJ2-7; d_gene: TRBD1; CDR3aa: CASSPDRGGTYEQYF; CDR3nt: TGTGCCAGCTCACCGGACAGGGGTGGGACCTACGAGCAGTACTTC
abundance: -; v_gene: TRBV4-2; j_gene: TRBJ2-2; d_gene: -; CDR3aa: CASSQGPAQTGELFF; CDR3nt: TGTGCCAGCAGCCAGGGCCCAGCCCAAACCGGGGAGCTGTTTTTT
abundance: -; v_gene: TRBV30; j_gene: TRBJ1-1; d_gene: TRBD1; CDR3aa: CAWSDDRATEAFF; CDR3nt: TGTGCCTGGAGTGACGACAGGGCCACTGAAGCTTTCTTT
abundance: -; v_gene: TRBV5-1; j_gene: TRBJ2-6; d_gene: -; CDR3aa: CASSSPPTGVGANVLTF; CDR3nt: TGCGCCAGCAGCTCACCACCGACAGGAGTAGGGGCCAACGTCCTGACTTTC
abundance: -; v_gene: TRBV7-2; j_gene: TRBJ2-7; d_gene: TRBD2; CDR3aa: CASVATGGSYEQYF; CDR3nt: TGTGCCAGCGTGGCCACCGGCGGGAGCTACGAGCAGTACTTC
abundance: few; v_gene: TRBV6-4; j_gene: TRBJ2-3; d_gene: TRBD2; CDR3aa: CASRVAGEPTDTQYF; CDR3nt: TGTGCCAGCCGGGTAGCGGGAGAACCGACAGATACGCAGTATTTT
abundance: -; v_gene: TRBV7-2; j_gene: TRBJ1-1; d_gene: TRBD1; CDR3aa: CASSPLQGVTEAFF; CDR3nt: TGTGCCAGCAGCCCGTTACAGGGGGTAACTGAAGCTTTCTTT
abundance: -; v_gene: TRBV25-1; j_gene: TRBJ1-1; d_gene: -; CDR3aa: CASSDTGFMNTEAFF; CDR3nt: TGTGCCAGCAGTGACACAGGGTTCATGAACACTGAAGCTTTCTTT
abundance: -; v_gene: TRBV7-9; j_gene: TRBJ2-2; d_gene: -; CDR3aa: CASSLQGSVTGELFF; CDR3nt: TGTGCCAGCAGCCTACAGGGTTCGGTCACCGGGGAGCTGTTTTTT
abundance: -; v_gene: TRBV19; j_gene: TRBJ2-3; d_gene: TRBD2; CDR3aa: CASSIGLAGGPYTDTQYF; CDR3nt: TGTGCCAGTAGTATCGGACTAGCGGGAGGCCCCTACACAGATACGCAGTATTTT
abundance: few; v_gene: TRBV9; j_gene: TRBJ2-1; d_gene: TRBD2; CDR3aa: CASSVSGTTGRNEQFF; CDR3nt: TGTGCCAGCAGCGTATCTGGGACTACCGGTAGGAATGAGCAGTTCTTC
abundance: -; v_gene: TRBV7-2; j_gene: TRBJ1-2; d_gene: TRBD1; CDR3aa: CASSRDRDRISTF; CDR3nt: TGTGCCAGCAGCCGCGACCGGGACAGGATATCTACCTTC
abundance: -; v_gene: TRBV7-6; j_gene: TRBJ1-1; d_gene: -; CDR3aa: CASSLVLPRSINEAFF; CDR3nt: TGTGCCAGCAGCTTAGTTCTTCCCAGAAGTATCAATGAAGCTTTCTTT
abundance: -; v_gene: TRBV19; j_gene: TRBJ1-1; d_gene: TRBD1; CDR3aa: CASSDLGRGHTEAFF; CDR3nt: TGTGCCAGTAGTGATCTTGGCAGGGGGCACACTGAAGCTTTCTTT
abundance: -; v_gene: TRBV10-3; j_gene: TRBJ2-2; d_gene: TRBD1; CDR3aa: CAISVHETGDTGELFF; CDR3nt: TGTGCCATCAGTGTTCACGAGACAGGGGACACCGGGGAGCTGTTTTTT
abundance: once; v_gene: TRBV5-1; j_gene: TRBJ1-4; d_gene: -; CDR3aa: CASSLGYSNEKLFF; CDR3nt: TGCGCCAGCAGCTTGGGGTACTCAAACGAAAAACTGTTTTTT
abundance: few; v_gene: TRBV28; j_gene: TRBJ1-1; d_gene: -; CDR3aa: CASSLRFAGTEAFF; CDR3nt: TGTGCCAGCAGTTTAAGGTTTGCGGGAACTGAAGCTTTCTTT
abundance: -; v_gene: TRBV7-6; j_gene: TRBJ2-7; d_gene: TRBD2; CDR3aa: CASSQGAGLGEQYF; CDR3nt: TGTGCCAGCAGCCAAGGAGCGGGGTTGGGCGAGCAGTACTTC
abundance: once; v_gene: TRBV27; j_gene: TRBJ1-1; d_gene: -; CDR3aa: CASSLFRGTEAFF; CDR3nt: TGTGCCAGCAGTTTATTCAGGGGAACTGAAGCTTTCTTT
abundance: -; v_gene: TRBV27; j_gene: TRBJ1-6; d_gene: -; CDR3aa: CASMGRGYLIPLHF; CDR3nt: TGTGCCAGCATGGGCAGGGGATATTTAATTCCCCTCCACTTT
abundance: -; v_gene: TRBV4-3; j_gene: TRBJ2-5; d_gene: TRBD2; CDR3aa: CASSQDLGASGKETQYF; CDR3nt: TGCGCCAGCAGCCAAGATCTTGGGGCTAGCGGGAAAGAGACCCAGTACTTC
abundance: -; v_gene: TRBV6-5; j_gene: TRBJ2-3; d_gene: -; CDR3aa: CASSYASPSPTDTQYF; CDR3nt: TGTGCCAGCAGTTACGCGAGTCCTTCCCCCACAGATACGCAGTATTTT
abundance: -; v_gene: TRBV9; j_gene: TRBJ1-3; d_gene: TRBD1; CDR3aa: CASGRQGVPSGNTIYF; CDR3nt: TGTGCCAGCGGGAGACAGGGGGTACCCTCTGGAAACACCATATATTTT
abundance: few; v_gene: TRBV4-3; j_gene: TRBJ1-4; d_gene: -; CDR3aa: CASSQVRTGTTNEKLFF; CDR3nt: TGCGCCAGCAGCCAAGTTCGAACAGGGACAACTAATGAAAAACTGTTTTTT
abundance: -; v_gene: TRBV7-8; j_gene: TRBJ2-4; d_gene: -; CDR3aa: CASSPRVPTDIQYF; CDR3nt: TGTGCCAGCAGCCCACGCGTACCCACGGACATTCAGTACTTC
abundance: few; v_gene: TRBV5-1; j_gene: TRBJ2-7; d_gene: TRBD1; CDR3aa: CASSPGQESYEQYF; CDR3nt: TGCGCCAGCAGCCCGGGACAGGAATCCTACGAGCAGTACTTC
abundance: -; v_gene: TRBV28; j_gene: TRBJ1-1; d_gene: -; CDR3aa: CASSLSHKNTEAFF; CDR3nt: TGTGCCAGCAGTTTGTCGCACAAGAACACTGAAGCTTTCTTT
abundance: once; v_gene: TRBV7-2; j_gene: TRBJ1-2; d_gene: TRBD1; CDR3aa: CASSLGQGAVGYTF; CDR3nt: TGTGCCAGCAGCTTAGGGCAGGGGGCGGTGGGCTACACCTTC
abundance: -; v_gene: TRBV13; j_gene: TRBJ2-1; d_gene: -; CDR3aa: CASSLPRAGLTYNEQFF; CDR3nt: TGTGCCAGCAGCCTCCCGAGGGCGGGCCTGACCTACAATGAGCAGTTCTTC